This T cell receptor (beta chain) emerged from a study of T cells in localized non-small cell lung cancer. Study-wide results and limits: Elevated blood T cell density was associated with longer overall survival. Sequencing was limited to one tumor region, leaving the possibility of heterogeneity open. Paired adjacent lung recovered a median roughly 54 of the top 100 tumor clones.

Points on this clone: Its antigen remains unidentified.

The assay was immunoSEQ multiplex PCR, and TCRdb's table has in-frame clones only and misses some. The data show tens of thousands of clones, 85% to 90% seen once. The CDR3 is made up of 11 amino acids. CDR1 is DFQATT, CDR2 SNEGSKA, per germline (reference sequence). Here the sequenced sample was PBMCs, taken before any cancer treatment. The source is a woman aged 40-69 years with stage II squamous cell lung carcinoma. The chain combines TRBV20-1 with TRBJ1-2, with TRBD1 matching over 7 bases. The CDR3 reads CRPQGMDGYTF. The CDR3 bases are TGCAGGCCACAGGGGATGGATGGCTACACCTTC.